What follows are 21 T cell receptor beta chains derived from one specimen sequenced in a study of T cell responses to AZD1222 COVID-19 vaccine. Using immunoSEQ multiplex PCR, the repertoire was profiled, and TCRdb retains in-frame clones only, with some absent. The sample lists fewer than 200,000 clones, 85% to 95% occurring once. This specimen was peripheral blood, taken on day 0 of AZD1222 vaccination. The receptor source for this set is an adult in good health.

CDR3 DNA sequence: TGTGCCATCAGTGAGGAGGGCAGTGCATTCTATGGCTACACCTTC. It codes for CAISEEGSAFYGYTF. The chain recombines TRBV10-3 with TRBJ1-2; D is ambiguous. CDR3 length equals 15 residues. V gave up 2 bases and J gave up 4 bases, with 14 bases separating them. CDR1 and CDR2 (germline): ENHRY, SYGVKD.

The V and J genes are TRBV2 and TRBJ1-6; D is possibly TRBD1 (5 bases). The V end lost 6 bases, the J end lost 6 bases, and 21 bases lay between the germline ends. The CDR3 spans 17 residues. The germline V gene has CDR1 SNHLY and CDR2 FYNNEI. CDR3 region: CASSARDPSLSNSPLHF. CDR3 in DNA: TGTGCCAGCAGCGCCCGGGACCCGTCCCTTAGTAATTCACCCCTCCACTTT.

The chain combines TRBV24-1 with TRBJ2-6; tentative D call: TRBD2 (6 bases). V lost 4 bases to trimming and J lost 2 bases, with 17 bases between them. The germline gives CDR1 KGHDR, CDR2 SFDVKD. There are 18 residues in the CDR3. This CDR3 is CATSDPRDFHAGANVLTF. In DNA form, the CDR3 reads TGTGCCACCAGTGACCCGCGGGACTTTCACGCTGGGGCCAACGTCCTGACTTTC.

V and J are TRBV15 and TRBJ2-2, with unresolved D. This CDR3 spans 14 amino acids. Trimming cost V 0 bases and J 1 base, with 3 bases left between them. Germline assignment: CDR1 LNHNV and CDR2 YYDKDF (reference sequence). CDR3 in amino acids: CATSRDWNTGELFF. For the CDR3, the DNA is TGTGCCACCAGCAGAGATTGGAACACCGGGGAGCTGTTTTTT.

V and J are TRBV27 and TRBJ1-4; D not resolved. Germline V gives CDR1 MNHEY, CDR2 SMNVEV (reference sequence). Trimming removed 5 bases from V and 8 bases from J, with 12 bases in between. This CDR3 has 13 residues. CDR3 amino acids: CASSPHAGEKLFF. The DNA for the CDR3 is TGTGCCAGCAGTCCCCACGCCGGCGAAAAACTGTTTTTT.

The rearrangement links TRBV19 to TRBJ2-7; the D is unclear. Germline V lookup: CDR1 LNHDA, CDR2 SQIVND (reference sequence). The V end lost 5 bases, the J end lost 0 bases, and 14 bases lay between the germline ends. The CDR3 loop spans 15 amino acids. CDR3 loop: CASSFRTGYSYEQYF. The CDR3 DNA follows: TGTGCCAGTAGTTTCAGGACGGGTTACTCCTACGAGCAGTACTTC.

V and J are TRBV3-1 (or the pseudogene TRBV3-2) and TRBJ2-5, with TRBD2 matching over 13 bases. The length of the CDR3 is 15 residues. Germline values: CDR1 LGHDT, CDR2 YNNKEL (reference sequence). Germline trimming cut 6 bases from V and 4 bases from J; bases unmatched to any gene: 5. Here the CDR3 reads CASRLGLAGAETQYF. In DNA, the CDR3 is TGTGCCAGCAGACTCGGACTAGCGGGGGCAGAGACCCAGTACTTC.

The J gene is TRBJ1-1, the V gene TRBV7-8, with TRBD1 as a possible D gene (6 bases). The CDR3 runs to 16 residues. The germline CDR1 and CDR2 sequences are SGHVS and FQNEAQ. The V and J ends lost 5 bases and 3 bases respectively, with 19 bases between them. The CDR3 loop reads CASSPTTRGAHTEAFF. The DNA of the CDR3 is TGTGCCAGCAGCCCCACCACCCGGGGGGCACACACTGAAGCTTTCTTT. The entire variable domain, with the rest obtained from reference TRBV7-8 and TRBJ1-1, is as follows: GAGVSQSPRYKVAKRGQDVALRCDPISGHVSLFWYQQALGQGPEFLTYFQNEAQLDKSGLPSDRFFAERPEGSVSTLKIQRTQQEDSAVYLCASSPTTRGAHTEAFFGQGTRLTVV.

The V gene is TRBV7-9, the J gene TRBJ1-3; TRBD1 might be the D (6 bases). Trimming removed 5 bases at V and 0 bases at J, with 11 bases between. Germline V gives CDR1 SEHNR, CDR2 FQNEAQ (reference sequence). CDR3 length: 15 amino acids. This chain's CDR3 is CASSARGSSGNTIYF. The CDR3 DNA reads TGTGCCAGCAGCGCCAGGGGAAGCTCTGGAAACACCATATATTTT.

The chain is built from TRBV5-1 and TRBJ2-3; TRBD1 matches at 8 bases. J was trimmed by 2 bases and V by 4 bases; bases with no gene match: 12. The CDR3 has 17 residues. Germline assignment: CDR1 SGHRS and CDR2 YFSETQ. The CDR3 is CASSPGQGGKITDTQYF. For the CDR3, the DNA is TGCGCCAGCAGCCCCGGACAGGGAGGCAAAATCACAGATACGCAGTATTTT. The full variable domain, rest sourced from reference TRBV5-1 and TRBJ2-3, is KAGVTQTPRYLIKTRGQQVTLSCSPISGHRSVSWYQQTPGQGLQFLFEYFSETQRNKGNFPGRFSGRQFSNSRSEMNVSTLELGDSALYLCASSPGQGGKITDTQYFGPGTRLTVL.

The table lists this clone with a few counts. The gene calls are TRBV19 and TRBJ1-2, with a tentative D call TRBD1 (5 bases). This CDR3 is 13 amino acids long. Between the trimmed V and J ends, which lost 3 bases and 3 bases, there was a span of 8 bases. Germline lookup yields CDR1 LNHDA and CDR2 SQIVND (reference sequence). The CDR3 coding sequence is TGTGCCAGTAGTATGGGGGAGGACTATGGCTACACCTTC. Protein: CASSMGEDYGYTF.

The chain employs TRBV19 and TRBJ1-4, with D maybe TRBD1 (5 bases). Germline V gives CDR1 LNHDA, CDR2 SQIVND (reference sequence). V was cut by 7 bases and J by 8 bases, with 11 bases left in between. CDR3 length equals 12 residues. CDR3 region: CASNRGEEKLFF. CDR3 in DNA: TGTGCCAGTAATCGGGGGGAGGAAAAACTGTTTTTT.

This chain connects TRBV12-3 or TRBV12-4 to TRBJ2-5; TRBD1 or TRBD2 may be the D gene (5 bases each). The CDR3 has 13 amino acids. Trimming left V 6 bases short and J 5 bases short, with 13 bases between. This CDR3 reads CASSPVRGETQYF. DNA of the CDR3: TGTGCCAGCAGCCCTGTGAGGGGTGAGACCCAGTACTTC.

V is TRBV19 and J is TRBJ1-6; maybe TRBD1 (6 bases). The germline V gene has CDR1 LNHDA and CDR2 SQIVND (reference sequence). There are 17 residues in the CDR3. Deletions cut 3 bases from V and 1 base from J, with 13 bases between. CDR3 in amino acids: CASSMRGRGSYNSPLHF. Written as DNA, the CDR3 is TGTGCCAGTAGTATGCGAGGCAGGGGATCCTATAATTCACCCCTCCACTTT.

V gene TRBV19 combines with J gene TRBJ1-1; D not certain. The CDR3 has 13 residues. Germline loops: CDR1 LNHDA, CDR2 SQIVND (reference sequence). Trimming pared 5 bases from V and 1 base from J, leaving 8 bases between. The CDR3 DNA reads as TGTGCCAGTAGTGGTCGAAGGAACACTGAAGCTTTCTTT. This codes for CASSGRRNTEAFF.

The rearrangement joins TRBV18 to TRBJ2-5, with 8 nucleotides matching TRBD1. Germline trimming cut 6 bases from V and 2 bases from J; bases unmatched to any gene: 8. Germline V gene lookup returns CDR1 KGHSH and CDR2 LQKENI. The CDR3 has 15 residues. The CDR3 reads CASSRRQGAQETQYF. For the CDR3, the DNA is TGTGCCAGCTCTCGCCGGCAGGGGGCTCAAGAGACCCAGTACTTC.

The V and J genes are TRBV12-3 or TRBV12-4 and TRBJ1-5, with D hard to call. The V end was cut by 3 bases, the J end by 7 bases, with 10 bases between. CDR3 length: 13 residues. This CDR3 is CASSFEAGQPQHF. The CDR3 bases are TGTGCCAGCAGTTTTGAGGCGGGACAGCCCCAGCATTTT.

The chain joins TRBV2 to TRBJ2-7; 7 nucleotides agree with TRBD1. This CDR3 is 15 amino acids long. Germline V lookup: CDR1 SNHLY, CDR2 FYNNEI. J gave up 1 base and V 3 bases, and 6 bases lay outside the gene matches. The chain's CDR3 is CASSDDRVVSYEQYF. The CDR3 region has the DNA TGTGCCAGCAGTGATGACAGGGTGGTATCCTACGAGCAGTACTTC.

The CDR3 DNA reads as TGTGCCAGCTCACCACTGACCGCCCCACAGGAGCAGTTCTTC. This gives the protein CASSPLTAPQEQFF. The chain carries TRBV18 and TRBJ2-1; D is uncertain. The CDR3 is 14 residues long. Trimming removed 1 base at V and 10 bases at J, with 14 bases between. CDR1 is KGHSH, CDR2 LQKENI, per germline.

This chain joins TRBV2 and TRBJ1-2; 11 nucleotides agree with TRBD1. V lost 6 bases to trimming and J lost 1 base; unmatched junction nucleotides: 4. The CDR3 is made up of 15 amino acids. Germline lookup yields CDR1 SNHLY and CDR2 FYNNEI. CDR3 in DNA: TGTGCCAGCAGGAGGGGACAGGGGGTTAACTATGGCTACACCTTC. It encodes CASRRGQGVNYGYTF. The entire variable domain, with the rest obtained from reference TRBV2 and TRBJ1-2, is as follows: EPEVTQTPSHQVTQMGQEVILRCVPISNHLYFYWYRQILGQKVEFLVSFYNNEISEKSEIFDDQFSVERPDGSNFTLKIRSTKLEDSAMYFCASRRGQGVNYGYTFGSGTRLTVV.

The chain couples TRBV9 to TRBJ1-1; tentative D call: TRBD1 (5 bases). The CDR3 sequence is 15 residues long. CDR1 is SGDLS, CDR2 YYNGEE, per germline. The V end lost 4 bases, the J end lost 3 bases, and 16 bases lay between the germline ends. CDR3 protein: CASSPPGTFDTEAFF. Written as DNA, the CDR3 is TGTGCCAGCAGCCCTCCCGGGACCTTCGACACTGAAGCTTTCTTT.